This is a list of T cell receptor beta chains from one sample in a study of blood T cell repertoires in COVID-19. Libraries were prepared by immunoSEQ multiplex PCR; TCRdb keeps only in-frame clonotypes and omits some of them. The sample records fewer than 250,000 clones, 86% being singletons. Sequencing used peripheral blood. Receptors originate from a woman older than 75 with COVID-19, enrolled during active disease. CDR3s leave out the opening cysteine and the closing phenylalanine or tryptophan.

v_gene	j_gene	CDR3aa
TRBV6-1	TRBJ2-7	ASSEPLEQY
TRBV5-1	TRBJ2-1	ASSFSPGDNYNEQF
TRBV28	TRBJ1-2	ASSAPGQGVTNYGYT
TRBV10-3	TRBJ1-5	AIVDREQQPQH
TRBV2	TRBJ1-4	ASSEDRYATNEKLF
TRBV6-1	TRBJ1-2	ASTHLDYGYT
TRBV28	TRBJ2-1	ASLGASGGYNEQF
TRBV6-5	TRBJ1-2	AGQSGTNYGYT
TRBV5-4	TRBJ1-2	ASSLSQGDPAYGYT
TRBV7-7	TRBJ2-2	ASSPGPGELF
TRBV19	TRBJ2-6	ASSIDTGLAGFSGANVLT
TRBV27	TRBJ1-1	ASSRDRGLGTEAF
TRBV30	TRBJ1-6	AWSGRQGVRRNSPLH
TRBV5-5	TRBJ1-2	ASSAAGGAAGYT